These 9 T cell receptor beta chains share one sample of origin, sequenced in a study of blood T cell repertoires in COVID-19. Sequencing used immunoSEQ multiplex PCR; TCRdb keeps in-frame clones, though not all of them. The sample includes around 200,000 clones, 75% to 90% seen only once; the top ten take about 4%. Sequencing was done on a sample of PBMCs or T cells enriched from blood (not recorded which). The receptors were sampled from a woman aged 25 to 39 who had been exposed to COVID-19.

The chain couples TRBV2 to TRBJ2-7, with 7 positions matching TRBD1. The CDR3 loop spans 12 amino acids. V shed 6 bases and J 5 bases; nucleotides not matched to a gene: 4. From germline, CDR1 is SNHLY and CDR2 FYNNEI. DNA of the CDR3: TGTGCCAGCAGGCAACAGGGGCACGAGCAGTACTTC. It encodes CASRQQGHEQYF.

This chain joins TRBV19 and TRBJ2-7; D gene unclear. Trimming removed 6 bases at V and 2 bases at J, with 14 bases between. Germline CDR1 reads LNHDA; CDR2 reads SQIVND (reference sequence). This CDR3 region has 14 residues. The CDR3 spells CASRAGQNPYEQYF. CDR3 nucleotide sequence: TGTGCCAGTAGGGCAGGTCAAAATCCCTACGAGCAGTACTTC.

The gene calls are TRBV12-3 or TRBV12-4 and TRBJ1-1, with D possibly TRBD1 on 5 matching bases. The CDR3 runs to 13 residues. Trimming pared 7 bases from V and 7 bases from J, leaving 16 bases between. CDR3 DNA: TGTGCCAGCATGCTCCAGGGCTTTGGTGAAGCTTTCTTT. This codes for CASMLQGFGEAFF.

The rearrangement links TRBV6-1 to TRBJ1-5, with TRBD1 identical over 10 bases. Unmatched junction bases numbered 10, after V lost 2 bases and J lost 6 bases. The germline gives CDR1 MNHNS, CDR2 SASEGT. The CDR3 spans 17 residues. The CDR3 reads CASSEFFPTGGGQPQHF. For the CDR3, the DNA is TGTGCCAGCAGTGAATTTTTCCCGACAGGGGGCGGTCAGCCCCAGCATTTT.

CDR3 in DNA: TGCGCCAGCAGCCCAGGACACTCCTACGAGCAGTACTTC. It translates to CASSPGHSYEQYF. The chain is built from TRBV5-1 and TRBJ2-7; possible D gene TRBD1, 5 bases. V lost 4 bases to trimming and J lost 0 bases, with 8 bases between them. Germline CDR1 and CDR2: SGHRS and YFSETQ. The CDR3 loop spans 13 amino acids.

The chain recombines TRBV4-1 with TRBJ1-4; the D is unclear. CDR3 size: 16 residues. The germline CDR1 and CDR2 sequences are MGHRA and YSYEKL. V was trimmed by 6 bases and J by 5 bases, leaving 19 bases between them. The CDR3 sequence: CASSLSRETQNEKLFF. The CDR3 coding sequence is TGCGCCAGCAGTCTAAGTAGAGAGACTCAAAATGAAAAACTGTTTTTT.

The chain employs TRBV19 and TRBJ2-7; 8 bases agree with TRBD1. V shed 4 bases and J 3 bases; nucleotides not matched to a gene: 5. CDR1 is LNHDA and CDR2 is SQIVND in the germline V gene (reference sequence). This CDR3 has 14 residues. The CDR3 bases are TGTGCCAGTAGTAGCGGACAGGGTATCTACGAGCAGTACTTC. It codes for CASSSGQGIYEQYF.

The J gene is TRBJ1-6, the V gene TRBV30; TRBD1 matches at 8 bases. The CDR3 has 15 residues. V shed 2 bases, J shed 9 bases, and the junction held 9 bases outside the gene matches. In germline, CDR1 is GTSNPN, CDR2 SVGIG (reference sequence). The CDR3 DNA is TGTGCCTGGAGTCCAACTACAGGGGGTTTTTCACCCCTCCACTTT. Translation: CAWSPTTGGFSPLHF.

The rearrangement uses TRBV5-4 and TRBJ2-3, with TRBD2 identical over 7 bases. The trim removed 4 bases at V and 2 bases at J, leaving 13 bases unmatched. The length of the CDR3 is 17 residues. Germline V gene data show CDR1 as SGHNT and CDR2 as YYREEE (reference sequence). CDR3 sequence: CASSPRPSGVDTDTQYF. For the CDR3, the DNA is TGTGCCAGCAGCCCCCGTCCCAGCGGGGTGGACACAGATACGCAGTATTTT.